The 27 T cell receptor beta chains below were found in one sample sequenced in a study of response to subunit inactivated influenza vaccine. TCRdb processed the RT-PCR reads anew with MiXCR; each CDR3 protein has one entry. The table records around 570,000 distinct CDR3 sequences, under 9% of them present only once. This specimen consisted of PBMCs from blood, obtained roughly 24 months after vaccination. The receptor set was obtained from a man aged 50 to 69 who received an inactivated influenza vaccine.

This clonotype was recorded at least ten times. The gene calls are TRBV20-1 and TRBJ2-7; the match to TRBD1 covers 10 bases. The CDR3 contains 13 residues. Germline CDR1 is DFQATT and CDR2 is SNEGSKA (reference sequence). Unmatched junction bases numbered 2, after V lost 5 bases and J lost 1 base. The CDR3: CSAGQGVSYEQYF. The CDR3 DNA sequence: TGCAGTGCTGGACAGGGGGTTTCCTACGAGCAGTACTTC.

Many counts were recorded for this clonotype. The chain uses TRBV5-5 and TRBJ2-1; D gene uncertain. Germline V gene sequence: CDR1 SGHKS, CDR2 YYEKEE (reference sequence). V dropped 1 base and J dropped 14 bases, with 16 bases sitting between them. This CDR3 is 13 amino acids long. The CDR3 DNA reads TGTGCCAGCAGCTTGAGTGAGCGATCGTCTGAGTTCTTC. Translation: CASSLSERSSEFF.

The chain recombines TRBV7-2 with TRBJ1-5, with D possibly being TRBD1 (5 bases). V lost 5 bases to trimming and J lost 4 bases, with 15 bases between them. The germline V gene encodes CDR1 SGHTA and CDR2 FQGNSA. CDR3 size: 15 residues. The CDR3 DNA follows: TGTGCCAGCAGCCAACAGGTGTTTGGGAATCAGCCCCAGCATTTT. This gives the protein CASSQQVFGNQPQHF.

This clonotype was seen only a few times. The gene calls are TRBV25-1 and TRBJ1-2, with 9 bases identical to TRBD1. The J segment lost 7 bases and the V segment lost 6 bases, leaving 12 bases of the junction unmatched. CDR1 is MGHDK, CDR2 SYGVNS, per germline. The CDR3 contains 15 residues. This CDR3 is CASRHDLTGGSGYTF. Written as DNA, the CDR3 is TGTGCCAGCAGGCACGATCTAACAGGGGGCTCTGGCTACACCTTC.

The gene calls are TRBV27 and TRBJ2-3; 11 bases map to TRBD1. V was pared by 6 bases and J by 2 bases, with 16 bases of the junction left unmatched. The CDR3 is made up of 19 amino acids. CDR1 is MNHEY, CDR2 SMNVEV, per germline (reference sequence). CDR3 nucleotides: TGTGCCAGCAGAACCTTTACCGGGACAGGGGGACGTATCACAGATACGCAGTATTTT. It yields the protein CASRTFTGTGGRITDTQYF.

The genes are TRBV25-1 and TRBJ1-2; no clear D. This CDR3 comprises 12 residues. Germline assignment: CDR1 MGHDK and CDR2 SYGVNS. V was cut by 4 bases and J by 4 bases, with 7 bases left in between. The CDR3 region has the DNA TGTGCCAGCAGTGGAGGAGCCTATGGCTACACCTTC. As protein: CASSGGAYGYTF.

This clonotype has at least ten counts. The chain's CDR3 is CASSQGTTNEKLFF. CDR3 nucleotides: TGTGCCAGCAGCCAGGGGACAACTAATGAAAAACTGTTTTTT. This chain links TRBV4-2 with TRBJ1-4; D gene ambiguous. V was pared by 3 bases and J by 0 bases, with 5 bases between. The CDR3 sequence is 14 residues long. Germline CDR1 is LGHNA and CDR2 is YNFKEQ.

This clonotype has just a few counts. The gene calls are TRBV4-2 and TRBJ1-4; tentative D call: TRBD1 (5 bases). CDR1 and CDR2 from the germline V gene are LGHNA and YNFKEQ. With 0 bases removed from V and 16 bases from J, the gap between germline ends came to 18 bases. CDR3 length equals 14 residues. The CDR3 nucleotides read TGTGCCAGCAGCCAAGATCCGGGAGGGGCCGACTGGTTTTTT. This sequence encodes CASSQDPGGADWFF.

This clonotype was counted at least ten times. The chain is built from TRBV12-3 or TRBV12-4 and TRBJ1-5; D possibly corresponds to TRBD1 (6 bases). Deletions cut 4 bases from V and 6 bases from J, with 13 bases between. This CDR3 contains 14 residues. CDR3 amino acids: CASSSGTLSQPQHF. The CDR3 region has the DNA TGTGCCAGCAGTTCCGGGACACTCTCTCAGCCCCAGCATTTT.

This clonotype has a count of ten or more. The rearrangement uses TRBV7-2 and TRBJ1-1; TRBD1 matches 7 bases. Trimming took 1 base from V and 4 from J; bases not matched to a gene: 3. Germline V lookup: CDR1 SGHTA, CDR2 FQGNSA. The CDR3 covers 14 residues. This CDR3 is CASSLESGGTEAFF. The CDR3 DNA reads as TGTGCCAGCAGCTTAGAATCAGGGGGCACTGAAGCTTTCTTT. The full variable domain, its missing parts supplied by reference TRBV7-2 and TRBJ1-1, is GAGVSQSPSNKVTEKGKDVELRCDPISGHTALYWYRQSLGQGLEFLIYFQGNSAPDKSGLPSDRFSAERTGGSVSTLTIQRTQQEDSAVYLCASSLESGGTEAFFGQGTRLTVV.

The chain links TRBV10-3 to TRBJ2-7; 7 bases are a match to TRBD1. Trimming cost V 8 bases and J 7 bases; bases outside gene matches: 11. This CDR3 region has 13 residues. Germline CDR1 ENHRY, CDR2 SYGVKD. CDR3: CAIRRAGGGEQYF. The CDR3 coding sequence is TGTGCCATCCGGCGGGCAGGGGGTGGGGAGCAGTACTTC.

This clonotype has more than one count but fewer than ten. V is TRBV3-1 and J is TRBJ2-1; D perhaps matches TRBD2 (5 bases). Trimming removed 4 bases from V and 7 bases from J, with 14 bases in between. This CDR3 spans 14 amino acids. Germline CDR1 is LGHDT and CDR2 is YNNKEL (reference sequence). CDR3 in DNA: TGTGCCAGCAGCCGCGCGGGTGGGGAAAATGAGCAGTTCTTC. Its protein is CASSRAGGENEQFF.

There are many counts of this clonotype. This sequence joins TRBV28 and TRBJ1-2, with a possible D match to TRBD1 (6 bases). This CDR3 is 13 amino acids long. The germline V gene encodes CDR1 MDHEN and CDR2 SYDVKM. The V end was cut by 6 bases, the J end by 4 bases, with 12 bases between. This CDR3 is CASRQGLPYGYTF. Written as DNA, the CDR3 is TGTGCCAGCAGACAGGGCCTGCCCTATGGCTACACCTTC.

The chain is built from TRBV12-3 or TRBV12-4 and TRBJ2-1; no firm D call. Trimming took 5 bases from V and 0 from J, leaving 11 bases between them. The CDR3 has 15 amino acids. The CDR3 is CASSVGPSSYNEQFF. The DNA for the CDR3 is TGTGCCAGCAGTGTCGGGCCGAGCTCCTACAATGAGCAGTTCTTC.

Points on this clonotype: The junction does not match germline at one end; this may be a read error. The V and J genes are TRBV20-1 and TRBJ1-5; possible D gene TRBD1, 5 bases. CDR3 length: 20 residues. CDR1 is DFQATT, CDR2 SNEGSKA, per germline (reference sequence). Written as DNA, the CDR3 is TGCTGTGCTAGGGCTCGGGGGTTGGTACAGACCCCCAATAGCAATCAGCCCCAGCATTTT. It encodes CCARARGLVQTPNSNQPQHF.

V usage is TRBV7-9 and J usage is TRBJ2-4; D perhaps matches TRBD1 (5 bases). The germline CDR1 and CDR2 sequences are SEHNR and FQNEAQ (reference sequence). The CDR3 is 12 amino acids. The V end was cut by 6 bases, the J end by 7 bases, with 10 bases between. The CDR3 sequence is CASRGRENIQYF. Here the CDR3 DNA reads TGTGCCAGCAGGGGGCGTGAGAACATTCAGTACTTC.

This clonotype was seen many times. This chain uses TRBV28 with TRBJ2-3; possibly TRBD1 for D (5 bases). CDR3 length equals 14 residues. V dropped 3 bases and J dropped 5 bases, with 12 bases sitting between them. The V gene's germline CDR1 is MDHEN and CDR2 SYDVKM. CDR3 sequence: CASSLFQGKDTQYF. The DNA of the CDR3 is TGTGCCAGCAGTTTGTTTCAGGGTAAAGATACGCAGTATTTT.

This clonotype was detected ten times or more. The rearrangement joins TRBV4-3 to TRBJ1-2; possibly TRBD1 for D (5 bases). This CDR3 is built from 18 residues. Trimming shortened V by 0 bases and J by 8 bases, and 25 bases separated the two germline ends. Per germline, CDR1 LGHNA and CDR2 YSLEER. The CDR3 sequence is CASSQDWGVRGLGDGYTF. In nucleotides, the CDR3 is TGCGCCAGCAGCCAAGATTGGGGGGTCCGGGGGTTAGGTGACGGCTACACCTTC.

This clonotype has just one count. A much bigger clone sits one base away, suggesting this may be a read error. V and J are TRBV5-4 and TRBJ2-1; the D is unclear. Per the germline V gene, CDR1 is SGHNT and CDR2 is YYREEE (reference sequence). CDR3 length: 15 amino acids. CDR3 coding DNA: TGTGTCAGCAGCTTGGCTGTCCGGGCGTACAATGAGCAGTTCTTC. It encodes CVSSLAVRAYNEQFF.

This clonotype was seen repeatedly, ten times or more. The V gene is TRBV12-3 or TRBV12-4, the J gene TRBJ1-2; a weak D match, TRBD1 (6 bases). V lost 7 bases to trimming and J lost 3 bases, with 9 bases between them. The CDR3 sequence is 12 residues long. CDR3 nucleotide sequence: TGTGCCAGCATGCAGGGGTACTATGGCTACACCTTC. It is translated as CASMQGYYGYTF.

Many counts were recorded for this clonotype. In nucleotides, the CDR3 is TGTGCCAGCAGCTTGGGACAGCTCGGCCAGCCCCAGCATTTT. Encoded protein: CASSLGQLGQPQHF. This chain joins TRBV5-6 and TRBJ1-5; TRBD1 is a possible D gene (5 bases). Looked up from germline, CDR1 is SGHDT and CDR2 is YYEEEE. V lost 0 bases and J 7 bases, leaving 11 bases between the germline ends. The CDR3 spans 14 residues.

This clonotype has more than one count but fewer than ten. J is TRBJ1-4 and V is TRBV10-3, with D possibly TRBD1 on 5 matching bases. Germline CDR1 reads ENHRY; CDR2 reads SYGVKD. V was cut by 4 bases and J by 7 bases, with 10 bases left in between. The CDR3 has 13 amino acids. CDR3 amino acids: CAISVQGGEKLFF. The CDR3 coding sequence is TGTGCCATCAGTGTGCAGGGTGGTGAAAAACTGTTTTTT.

This chain joins TRBV27 and TRBJ1-5; 8 bases match TRBD1. With V trimmed by 6 bases and J by 2 bases, 6 bases remained unmatched. Germline V gene data show CDR1 as MNHEY and CDR2 as SMNVEV (reference sequence). The CDR3 loop spans 15 amino acids. The CDR3 loop is CASRAGGIGNQPQHF. CDR3 nucleotides: TGTGCCAGCAGGGCAGGGGGCATCGGCAATCAGCCCCAGCATTTT.

This clonotype showed up many times. The chain combines TRBV7-2 with TRBJ1-2, with D maybe TRBD1 (5 bases). Germline V gene data show CDR1 as SGHTA and CDR2 as FQGNSA. Trimming removed 3 bases from V and 1 base from J, with 9 bases in between. The CDR3 extends over 14 amino acids. The CDR3 spells CASSFRQYNYGYTF. The CDR3 DNA follows: TGTGCCAGCAGCTTCCGACAGTATAACTATGGCTACACCTTC.

In its sample, this clonotype was seen many times. The rearrangement joins TRBV29-1 to TRBJ2-3, with D perhaps assigned TRBD1 or TRBD2 (5 bases each). Germline CDR1 SQVTM, CDR2 ANQGSEA. There are 14 residues in the CDR3. V lost 4 bases, J lost 2 bases, and 13 bases lay in between. Written as DNA, the CDR3 is TGCAGCGTTGCTGGGACGCCGTTCACAGATACGCAGTATTTT. It codes for CSVAGTPFTDTQYF.

This rearrangement joins TRBV7-9 to TRBJ2-1, with D perhaps TRBD1 or TRBD2 (5 bases each). V lost 5 bases to trimming and J lost 7 bases, with 18 bases between them. The CDR3 runs 15 residues. CDR1 and CDR2 (germline): SEHNR, FQNEAQ (reference sequence). The CDR3, as DNA: TGTGCCAGCAGCCCACCCTCCGGGGCGTCTAATGAGCAGTTCTTC. As protein: CASSPPSGASNEQFF. The variable domain in full, completed from reference TRBV7-9 and TRBJ2-1, reads DTGVSQNPRHKITKRGQNVTFRCDPISEHNRLYWYRQTLGQGPEFLTYFQNEAQLEKSRLLSDRFSAERPKGSFSTLEIQRTEQGDSAMYLCASSPPSGASNEQFFGPGTRLTVL.

This clonotype was observed a few times. The rearrangement uses TRBV2 and TRBJ2-7; D possibly uses TRBD1 or TRBD2 (5 bases each). This CDR3 spans 15 amino acids. The germline V gene encodes CDR1 SNHLY and CDR2 FYNNEI. V was shortened by 1 base and J by 2 bases, with 12 bases between the two germline ends. CDR3 protein: CASSEGPRGTYEQYF. As DNA, the CDR3 is TGTGCCAGCAGTGAAGGGCCCCGGGGCACCTACGAGCAGTACTTC.